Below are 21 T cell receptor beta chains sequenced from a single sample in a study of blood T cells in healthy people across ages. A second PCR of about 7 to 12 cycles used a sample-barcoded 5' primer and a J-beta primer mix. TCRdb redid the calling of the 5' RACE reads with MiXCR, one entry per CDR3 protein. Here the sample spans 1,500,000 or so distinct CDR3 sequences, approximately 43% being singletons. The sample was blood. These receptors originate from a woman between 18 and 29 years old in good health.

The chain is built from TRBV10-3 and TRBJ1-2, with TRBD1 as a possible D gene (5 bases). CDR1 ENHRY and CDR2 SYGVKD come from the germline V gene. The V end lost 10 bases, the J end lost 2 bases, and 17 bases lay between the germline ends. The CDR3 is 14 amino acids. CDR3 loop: CATQASGLNYGYTF. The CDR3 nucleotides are TGTGCCACCCAGGCGTCAGGGCTAAACTATGGCTACACCTTC.

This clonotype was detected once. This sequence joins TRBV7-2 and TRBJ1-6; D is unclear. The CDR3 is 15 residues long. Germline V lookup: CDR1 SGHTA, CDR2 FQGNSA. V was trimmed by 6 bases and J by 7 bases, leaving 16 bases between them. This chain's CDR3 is CASRHRGGENSPLHF. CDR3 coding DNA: TGTGCCAGCAGGCATCGTGGAGGCGAAAATTCACCCCTCCACTTT.

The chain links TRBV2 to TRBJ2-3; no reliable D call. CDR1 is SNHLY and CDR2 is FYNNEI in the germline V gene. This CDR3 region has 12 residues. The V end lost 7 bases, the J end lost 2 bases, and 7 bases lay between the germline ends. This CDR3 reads CASTELTDTQYF. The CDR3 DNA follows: TGTGCCAGCACCGAGCTCACAGATACGCAGTATTTT.

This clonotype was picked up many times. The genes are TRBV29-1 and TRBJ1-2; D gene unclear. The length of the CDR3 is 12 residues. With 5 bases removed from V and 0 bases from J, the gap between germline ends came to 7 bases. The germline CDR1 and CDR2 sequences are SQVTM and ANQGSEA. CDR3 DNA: TGCAGCGTTATGGCGGCTAACTATGGCTACACCTTC. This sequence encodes CSVMAANYGYTF.

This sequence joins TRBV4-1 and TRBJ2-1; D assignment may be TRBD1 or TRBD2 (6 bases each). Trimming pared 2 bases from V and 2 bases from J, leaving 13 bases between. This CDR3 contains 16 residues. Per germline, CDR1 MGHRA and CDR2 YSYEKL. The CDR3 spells CASSQKGDWTYNEQFF. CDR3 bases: TGCGCCAGCAGCCAAAAGGGGGACTGGACCTACAATGAGCAGTTCTTC.

CDR3 sequence reads: CASIQAGNETQYF. The CDR3 region has the DNA TGTGCCAGCATTCAAGCGGGCAACGAGACCCAGTACTTC. This chain joins TRBV7-4 and TRBJ2-5, with TRBD2 as a possible D gene (6 bases). The CDR3 is made up of 13 amino acids. The germline V gene has CDR1 SGHVT and CDR2 SQSDAQ. Deletions cut 7 bases from V and 5 bases from J, with 14 bases between.

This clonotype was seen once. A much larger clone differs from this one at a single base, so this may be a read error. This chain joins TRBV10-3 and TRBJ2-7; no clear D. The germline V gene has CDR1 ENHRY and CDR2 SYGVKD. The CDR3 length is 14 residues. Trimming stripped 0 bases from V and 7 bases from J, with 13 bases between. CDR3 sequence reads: CAISESFGYNEQYF. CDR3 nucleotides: TGTGCCATCAGTGAGTCTTTCGGTTACAATGAGCAGTACTTC.

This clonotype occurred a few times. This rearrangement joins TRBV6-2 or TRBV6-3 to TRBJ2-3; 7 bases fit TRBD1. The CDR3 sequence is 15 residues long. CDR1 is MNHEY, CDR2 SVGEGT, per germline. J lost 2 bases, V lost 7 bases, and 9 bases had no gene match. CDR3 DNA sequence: TGTGCCAGCACCCCCGGACAGGCTGCCACAGATACGCAGTATTTT. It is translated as CASTPGQAATDTQYF.

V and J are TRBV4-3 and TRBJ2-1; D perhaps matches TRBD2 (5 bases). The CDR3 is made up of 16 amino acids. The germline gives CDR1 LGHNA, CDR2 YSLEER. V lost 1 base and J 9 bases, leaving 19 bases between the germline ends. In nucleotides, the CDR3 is TGCGCCAGCAGCCAAGGGGCCCGGGGTACTCACGGTGAGCAGTTCTTC. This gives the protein CASSQGARGTHGEQFF.

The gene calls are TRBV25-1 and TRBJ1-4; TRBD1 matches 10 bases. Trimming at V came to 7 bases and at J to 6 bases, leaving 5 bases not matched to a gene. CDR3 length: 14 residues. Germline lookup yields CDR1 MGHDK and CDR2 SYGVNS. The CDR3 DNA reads TGTGCCAGCAAGGGGGACAGGGGCGATGAAAAACTGTTTTTT. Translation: CASKGDRGDEKLFF. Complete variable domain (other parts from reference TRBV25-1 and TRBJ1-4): EADIYQTPRYLVIGTGKKITLECSQTMGHDKMYWYQQDPGMELHLIHYSYGVNSTEKGDLSSESTVSRIRTEHFPLTLESARPSHTSQYLCASKGDRGDEKLFFGSGTQLSVL.

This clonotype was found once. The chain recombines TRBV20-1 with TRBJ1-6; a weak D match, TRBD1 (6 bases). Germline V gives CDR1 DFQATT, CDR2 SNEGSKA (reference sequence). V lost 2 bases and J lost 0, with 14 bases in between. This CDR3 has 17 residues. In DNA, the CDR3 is TGCAGTGCTAGATCACAGGGATGGAGCTCCTATAATTCACCCCTCCACTTT. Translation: CSARSQGWSSYNSPLHF.

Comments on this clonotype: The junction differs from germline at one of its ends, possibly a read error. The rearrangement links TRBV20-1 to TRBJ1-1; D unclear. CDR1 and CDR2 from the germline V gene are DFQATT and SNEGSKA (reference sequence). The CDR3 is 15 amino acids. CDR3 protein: CSARDLRTERTEPFF. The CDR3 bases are TGCAGTGCTAGAGATCTCCGGACCGAAAGGACTGAACCTTTCTTT.

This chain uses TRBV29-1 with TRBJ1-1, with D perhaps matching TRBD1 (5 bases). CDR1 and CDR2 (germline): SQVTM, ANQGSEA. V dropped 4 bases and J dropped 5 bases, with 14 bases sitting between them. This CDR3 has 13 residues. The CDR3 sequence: CSVGGGWGTEAFF. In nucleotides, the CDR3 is TGCAGCGTTGGTGGGGGGTGGGGAACTGAAGCTTTCTTT. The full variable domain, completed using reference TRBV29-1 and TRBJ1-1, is SAVISQKPSRDICQRGTSLTIQCQVDSQVTMMFWYRQQPGQSLTLIATANQGSEATYESGFVIDKFPISRPNLTFSTLTVSNMSPEDSSIYLCSVGGGWGTEAFFGQGTRLTVV.

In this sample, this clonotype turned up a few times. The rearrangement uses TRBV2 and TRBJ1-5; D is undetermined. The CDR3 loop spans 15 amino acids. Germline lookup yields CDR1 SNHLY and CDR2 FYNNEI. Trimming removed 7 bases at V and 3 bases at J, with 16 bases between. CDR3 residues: CASTQTQLNNQPQHF. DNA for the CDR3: TGTGCCAGCACCCAAACACAGCTAAACAATCAGCCCCAGCATTTT. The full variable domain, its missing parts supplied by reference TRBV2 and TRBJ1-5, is EPEVTQTPSHQVTQMGQEVILRCVPISNHLYFYWYRQILGQKVEFLVSFYNNEISEKSEIFDDQFSVERPDGSNFTLKIRSTKLEDSAMYFCASTQTQLNNQPQHFGDGTRLSIL.

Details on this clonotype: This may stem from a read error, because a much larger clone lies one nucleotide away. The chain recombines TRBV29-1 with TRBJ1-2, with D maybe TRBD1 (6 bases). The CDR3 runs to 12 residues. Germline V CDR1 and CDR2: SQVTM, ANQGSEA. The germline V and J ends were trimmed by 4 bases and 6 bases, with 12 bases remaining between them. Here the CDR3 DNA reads TGCAGCGTTGCCGGACAGTACCATGGCTACACCTTC. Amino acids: CSVAGQYHGYTF. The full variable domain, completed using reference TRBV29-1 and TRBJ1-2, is SAVISQKPSRDICQRGTSLTIQCQVDSQVTMMFWYRQQPGQSLTLIATANQGSEATYESGFVIDKFPISRPNLTFSTLTVSNMSPEDSSIYLCSVAGQYHGYTFGSGTRLTVV.

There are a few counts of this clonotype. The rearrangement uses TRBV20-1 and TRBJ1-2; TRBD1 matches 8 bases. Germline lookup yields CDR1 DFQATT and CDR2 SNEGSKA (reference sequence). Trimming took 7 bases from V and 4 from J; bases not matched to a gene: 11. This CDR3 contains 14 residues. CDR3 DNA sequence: TGCAGTGTCAAAGACAGGGGAGCCCCCTATGGCTACACCTTC. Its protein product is CSVKDRGAPYGYTF.

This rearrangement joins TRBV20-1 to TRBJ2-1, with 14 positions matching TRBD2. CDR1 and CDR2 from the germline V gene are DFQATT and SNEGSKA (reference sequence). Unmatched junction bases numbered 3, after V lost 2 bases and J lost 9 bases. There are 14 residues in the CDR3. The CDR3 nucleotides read TGCAGTGCTAGAAGACTAGCGGGAGGGATTGAGCAGTTCTTC. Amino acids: CSARRLAGGIEQFF.

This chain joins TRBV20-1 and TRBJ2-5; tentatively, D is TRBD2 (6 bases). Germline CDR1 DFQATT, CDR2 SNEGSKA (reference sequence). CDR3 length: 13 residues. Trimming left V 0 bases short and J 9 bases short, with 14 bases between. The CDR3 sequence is CSAREGGLKPQYF. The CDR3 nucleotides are TGCAGTGCTAGAGAGGGGGGATTGAAGCCCCAGTACTTC.

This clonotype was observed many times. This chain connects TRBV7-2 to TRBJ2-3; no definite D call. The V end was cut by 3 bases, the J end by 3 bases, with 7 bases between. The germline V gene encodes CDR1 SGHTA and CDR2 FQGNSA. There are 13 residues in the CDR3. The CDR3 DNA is TGTGCCAGCAGCTTGTACGGGACAGATACGCAGTATTTT. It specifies CASSLYGTDTQYF.

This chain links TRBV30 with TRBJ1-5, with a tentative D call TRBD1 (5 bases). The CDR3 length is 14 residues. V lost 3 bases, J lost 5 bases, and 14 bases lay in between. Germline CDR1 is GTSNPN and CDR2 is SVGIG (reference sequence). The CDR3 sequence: CAWSVAGAHQPQHF. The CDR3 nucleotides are TGTGCCTGGAGCGTAGCCGGGGCGCATCAGCCCCAGCATTTT.

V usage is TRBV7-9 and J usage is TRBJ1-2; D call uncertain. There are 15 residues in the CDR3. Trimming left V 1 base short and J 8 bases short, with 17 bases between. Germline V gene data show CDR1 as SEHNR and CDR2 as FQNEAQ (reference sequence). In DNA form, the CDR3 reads TGTGCCAGCAGCTTAGTCCCCCGCATGGTGGGCGGCTACACCTTC. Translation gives CASSLVPRMVGGYTF.